These 26 T cell receptor beta chains came from one sample sequenced in a study of T cells expressing NK-cell markers. TCRdb reprocessed the 5' RACE reads and keeps a single row for each CDR3 protein, giving no DNA. The data show approximately 420,000 distinct CDR3 sequences, and the top ten clones hold approximately 11%. The sample taken for sequencing was blood T cells: a sorted CD56 or NKG2C T cell subset, CD4+ or CD8+ T cells, or bulk PBMC T cells (not recorded which). These TCRs come from a woman aged 50 to 60 in good health.

The V gene is TRBV20-1, the J gene TRBJ2-5; TCRdb's D gene call, TRBD2, goes unchecked for lack of DNA. The CDR3 has 16 residues. Germline V lookup: CDR1 DFQATT, CDR2 SNEGSKA (reference sequence). Here the CDR3 reads CSARDSRGGSGETQYF.

The chain uses TRBV20-1 and TRBJ2-1; TCRdb lists TRBD2, though no DNA is available to test this call. The CDR3 is made up of 13 amino acids. The germline V gene encodes CDR1 DFQATT and CDR2 SNEGSKA (reference sequence). CDR3 protein: CSANMAGDREQFF.

V and J are TRBV12-3 or TRBV12-4 and TRBJ1-1; TCRdb names TRBD1, which stays unverified in the absence of DNA. This CDR3 comprises 13 residues. This CDR3 is CAINRGLGTEAFF.

The chain joins TRBV3-1 to TRBJ2-1; TCRdb's assignment of TRBD2 cannot be checked, as there is no DNA. Looked up from germline, CDR1 is LGHDT and CDR2 is YNNKEL (reference sequence). The CDR3 has 15 amino acids. This chain's CDR3 is CASSALRDFTLEQFF.

The chain couples TRBV7-9 to TRBJ2-7. CDR1 SEHNR and CDR2 FQNEAQ come from the germline V gene (reference sequence). The CDR3 has 11 residues. The CDR3 sequence is CASSERYEQYF.

V gene TRBV12-5 combines with J gene TRBJ2-7; the TCRdb D gene call, TRBD1, has no DNA to confirm it. Per the germline V gene, CDR1 is LGHNT and CDR2 is FRNRAP. The CDR3 sequence is 14 residues long. CDR3 loop: CASGYRRGTYEQYF. Using reference TRBV12-5 and TRBJ2-7 for the parts outside the CDR3, the full variable domain is DARVTQTPRHKVTEMGQEVTMRCQPILGHNTVFWYRQTMMQGLELLAYFRNRAPLDDSGMPKDRFSAEMPDATLATLKIQPSEPRDSAVYFCASGYRRGTYEQYFGPGTRLTVT.

The chain is built from TRBV7-9 and TRBJ2-5; TCRdb proposes TRBD1, but this gene call is untestable without DNA. CDR3 size: 14 residues. Germline V gives CDR1 SEHNR, CDR2 FQNEAQ (reference sequence). The CDR3 protein is CASSLRTGAETQYF. Variable domain in full (rest from reference TRBV7-9 and TRBJ2-5): DTGVSQNPRHKITKRGQNVTFRCDPISEHNRLYWYRQTLGQGPEFLTYFQNEAQLEKSRLLSDRFSAERPKGSFSTLEIQRTEQGDSAMYLCASSLRTGAETQYFGPGTRLLVL.

This chain uses TRBV12-3 or TRBV12-4 with TRBJ2-5; TCRdb's D call, TRBD1, is unchecked because there is no DNA. The CDR3 loop spans 15 amino acids. The CDR3 loop reads CASSLAWDHQETQYF.

V and J are TRBV20-1 and TRBJ2-3; TCRdb names TRBD2, which stays unverified in the absence of DNA. The CDR3 length is 14 residues. Germline V lookup: CDR1 DFQATT, CDR2 SNEGSKA (reference sequence). CDR3 protein: CSASMLAGDNTQYF.

The chain employs TRBV10-2 and TRBJ2-1; TCRdb outputs TRBD2, but without DNA this stays unchecked. Germline-derived CDR1 and CDR2 are WSHSY and SAAADI. The CDR3 sequence is 13 residues long. The CDR3 here is CASSIASGSEQFF.

The chain joins TRBV11-3 to TRBJ1-1; with no DNA, the TCRdb D assignment of TRBD1 cannot be verified. CDR1 is SGHNT and CDR2 is YENEEA in the germline V gene. The CDR3 spans 11 residues. The CDR3 region is CASRKGSEAFF.

The CDR3 spells CATSERSRATYNEQFF. The genes are TRBV24-1 and TRBJ2-1; TCRdb names TRBD2, which stays unverified in the absence of DNA. From germline, CDR1 is KGHDR and CDR2 SFDVKD. This CDR3 spans 16 amino acids.

This chain links TRBV7-3 with TRBJ2-2; absent DNA, TCRdb's TRBD2 call cannot be checked. CDR1 and CDR2 from the germline V gene are SGHTA and FQGTGA. The CDR3 runs to 14 residues. CDR3 protein: CASGGTSAAGELFF.

This sequence joins TRBV12-5 and TRBJ2-1. The CDR3 is made up of 15 amino acids. Germline CDR1 is LGHNT and CDR2 is FRNRAP. The CDR3 reads CASGLAGALYNEQFF.

The V and J genes are TRBV10-3 and TRBJ2-6; without DNA, the TCRdb call of TRBD2 cannot be checked. Germline values: CDR1 ENHRY, CDR2 SYGVKD. The CDR3 runs to 16 residues. The chain's CDR3 is CAISESVEAGANVLTF.

The gene calls are TRBV11-2 and TRBJ2-3; without DNA, the TCRdb call of TRBD1 cannot be checked. CDR1 is SGHAT, CDR2 FQNNGV, per germline. CDR3 length: 18 amino acids. CDR3 region: CASSLDPLRGPKGDTQYF.

The rearrangement uses TRBV4-1 and TRBJ1-2. The CDR3 has 15 amino acids. Germline CDR1 reads MGHRA; CDR2 reads YSYEKL. This CDR3 reads CASSWRRDDKNGYTF.

The V and J genes are TRBV6-1 and TRBJ2-5; TCRdb calls TRBD1, which cannot be checked without DNA. CDR1 and CDR2 (germline): MNHNS, SASEGT. The CDR3 spans 15 residues. CDR3 amino acids: CASSFLATGSETQYF.

The chain is built from TRBV20-1 and TRBJ2-2; TCRdb's D gene call, TRBD2, goes unchecked for lack of DNA. The CDR3 length is 13 residues. CDR1 is DFQATT, CDR2 SNEGSKA, per germline (reference sequence). CDR3 sequence reads: CSARESRGRELFF.

The gene calls are TRBV19 and TRBJ2-7; there is no DNA to check the TCRdb D call of TRBD1. The CDR3 extends over 17 amino acids. The germline gives CDR1 LNHDA, CDR2 SQIVND (reference sequence). The CDR3: CASSPWGWGTTRYEQYF.

The genes are TRBV5-6 and TRBJ2-1; without DNA, the TCRdb call of TRBD2 cannot be checked. The CDR3 is 15 residues long. Germline V gene sequence: CDR1 SGHDT, CDR2 YYEEEE. Here the CDR3 reads CASSLWREFYNEQFF. Complete variable domain (other parts from reference TRBV5-6 and TRBJ2-1): DAGVTQSPTHLIKTRGQQVTLRCSPKSGHDTVSWYQQALGQGPQFIFQYYEEEERQRGNFPDRFSGHQFPNYSSELNVNALLLGDSALYLCASSLWREFYNEQFFGPGTRLTVL.

CDR3 residues: CASSLAGERGGEQFF. The chain has TRBV3-1 and TRBJ2-1; the D gene TCRdb calls, TRBD2, cannot be checked with no DNA. The germline CDR1 and CDR2 sequences are LGHDT and YNNKEL (reference sequence). The length of the CDR3 is 15 residues.

The rearrangement links TRBV13 to TRBJ1-3; TCRdb returns TRBD1, unconfirmable since there is no DNA. Germline V lookup: CDR1 PRHDT, CDR2 FYEKMQ (reference sequence). The CDR3 contains 13 residues. The CDR3: CASRPTPGDTIYF.

CDR3 in amino acids: CASSRTRTGQPQHF. The rearrangement links TRBV12-3 or TRBV12-4 to TRBJ1-5. The CDR3 contains 14 residues.

The chain couples TRBV5-1 to TRBJ2-1; TCRdb reports TRBD2, a call that lacks DNA to check it against. The V gene's germline CDR1 is SGHRS and CDR2 YFSETQ. CDR3 length: 17 residues. The CDR3 protein is CASQTSGRAPSYNEQFF.

V and J are TRBV7-6 and TRBJ2-1; TCRdb selects TRBD1, and the lack of DNA leaves this call unchecked. Germline CDR1 reads SGHVS; CDR2 reads FNYEAQ. The CDR3 has 15 amino acids. This chain's CDR3 is CASSSSGVTYNEQFF.